The following is a TCR beta chain sequence with its context. The target of this receptor is not known. No per-base quality is available; no much larger clone lies one base away. The CDR3 starts with the cysteine, ends with the phenylalanine, and has 12 residues. The sequence is cut down to CDR3 DNA, 36 bases in frame from base 1. Sequences SGHVS (CDR1) and FNYEAQ (CDR2) are obtained from the germline V gene. Trimming at the junction amounts to 8 bases on V and 7 bases on J, and the germline ends lie 11 bases apart. The sample belongs to a study of T cell changes during pregnancy in multiple sclerosis (dated by TCRdb to between 2018 and 2021). About the investigation overall: Changes in the T cell repertoire over the course of pregnancy were examined in this study in women with multiple sclerosis.

The library was obtained by the immunoSEQ multiplex PCR assay. TCRdb retrieved this table from immuneACCESS and kept in-frame rearrangements only. Not all clones are present; in checked studies, unresolved V genes account for under half, and no reason is known for the remainder. The sample records about 93,000 clones, 85% to 95% of which are singletons. Together, the top ten hold approximately 2% of the sample. This TCR was sampled from a female donor with multiple sclerosis, enrolled in a pregnancy study. The sequenced sample was peripheral blood, obtained after pregnancy. The chain couples TRBV7-6 to TRBJ1-4; TRBD1 might be the D gene, on 5 matching bases. The nucleotide sequence reads as follows: TGTGCCAGCGGGTTAAGGGGTGAAAAACTGTTTTTT. The encoded protein is CASGLRGEKLFF.